A selection of T cell receptor beta chains follows, all from one sample in a study of cytomegalovirus exposure and HLA in healthy donors. The data were produced by immunoSEQ multiplex PCR, yet TCRdb's version contains in-frame clones alone and is incomplete. The sample yields roughly 96,000 clones, approximately 75% seen once. Sequences were obtained from PBMCs. The receptors were gathered from a woman aged 70 to 79 in good health and CMV-seropositive. The CDR3 runs from the conserved cysteine through the conserved F or W. A D gene is named only where the DNA matches it firmly. Size is omitted from some rows. Given values are once, few, many or a class for expanded clones.

.	TRBV6-6	.	TRBJ2-5	TGTGCCAGCAGTTCTTCAGGGTATGCGACCCAGTACTTC	CASSSSGYATQYF
.	TRBV19	.	TRBJ2-1	TGTGCCAGTAGTATTTCGCCTACCCCCAGGGATGAGCAGTTCTTC	CASSISPTPRDEQFF
TRBD2	TRBV11-2	few	TRBJ2-7	TGTGCCAGCAGCCTTGGGACTAGCGGGAGCGTTACCTACGAGCAGTACTTC	CASSLGTSGSVTYEQYF
.	TRBV7-9	few	TRBJ1-4	TGTTCCAGCAGCTCAGGGGCGGCTCGGATGAATGAAAAACTGTTTTTT	CSSSSGAARMNEKLFF
.	TRBV11-2	.	TRBJ2-5	TGTGCCAGCAGCCGCGGACAGCAAGAGACCCAGTACTTC	CASSRGQQETQYF
.	TRBV5-8	.	TRBJ1-2	TGTGCCAGCAGCTTGCGAGGACACCCTAACTATGGCTACACCTTC	CASSLRGHPNYGYTF
.	TRBV6-5	.	TRBJ2-2	TGTGCCAGCAGTTACTCGGCCAGGGTGCCCGGGGAGCTGTTTTTT	CASSYSARVPGELFF
.	TRBV19	.	TRBJ1-1	TGTGCCAGTAGTATAGATCTTGGGGCGGGAAACACTGAAGCTTTCTTT	CASSIDLGAGNTEAFF
TRBD2	TRBV27	few	TRBJ2-7	TGTGCCAGCGCTAGCGGGGGAGAGGGGTACGAGCAGTACTTC	CASASGGEGYEQYF
.	TRBV4-1	.	TRBJ2-7	TGCGCCAGCAGCTTTCGACAGCCAGACCCCTACGAGCAGTACTTC	CASSFRQPDPYEQYF
TRBD1	TRBV5-1	.	TRBJ2-7	TGCGCCAGCAGCTTGTATCCCGGGACAGGCGCCTACGAGCAGTACTTC	CASSLYPGTGAYEQYF
.	TRBV5-1	.	TRBJ2-1	TGCGCCAGCAGCTTGGGGCCGGTATCGGGAGTGCGTAATGAGCAGTTCTTC	CASSLGPVSGVRNEQFF
TRBD2	TRBV6-5	.	TRBJ2-3	TGTGCCAGCAGTTACGTGGGGGGGTCGAATACGCAGTATTTT	CASSYVGGSNTQYF
.	TRBV14	.	TRBJ2-5	TGTGCCAGCAGTCGTTTCGGGGAGACCCAGTACTTC	CASSRFGETQYF
TRBD2	TRBV5-1	.	TRBJ2-2	TGCGCCAGCAGCCCAGGACTAGCGGTTGGGACCGGGGAGCTGTTTTTT	CASSPGLAVGTGELFF